This entry lists 32 T cell receptor beta chains sequenced from one sample in a study of cytomegalovirus exposure and HLA in healthy donors. PCR was performed using 60 Vbeta and 13 Jbeta primers. The repertoire was sequenced with immunoSEQ multiplex PCR; TCRdb's copy has only in-frame clones and lacks some. The sample consists of roughly 61,000 clones, 80% to 90% of them appearing once. The sequenced sample consisted of PBMCs. These receptor sequences come from a man younger than 45 in good health and CMV-seropositive.

V is TRBV12-5 and J is TRBJ2-1; the match to TRBD1 covers 8 bases. Trimming took 5 bases from V and 8 from J; bases not matched to a gene: 11. Germline V lookup: CDR1 LGHNT, CDR2 FRNRAP. The CDR3 sequence is 15 residues long. The CDR3 bases are TGTGCTAGTGGTCGGAACGGGGACAGGACCGATGAGCAGTTCTTC. Translated, it gives CASGRNGDRTDEQFF.

The chain is built from TRBV27 and TRBJ2-1, with 9 bases fitting TRBD2. This CDR3 comprises 13 residues. Unmatched junction bases numbered 6, after V lost 3 bases and J lost 12 bases. CDR1 and CDR2 (germline): MNHEY, SMNVEV (reference sequence). The CDR3 reads CASSFSGSGWQFF. In DNA form, the CDR3 reads TGTGCCAGCAGTTTTAGCGGGAGCGGCTGGCAGTTCTTC.

The rearrangement links TRBV27 to TRBJ2-7; TRBD1 aligns across 8 bases. The CDR3 is 13 amino acids. Losses at the gene ends were 4 bases for V and 3 bases for J; bases not matched to a gene: 2. Germline V CDR1 and CDR2: MNHEY, SMNVEV (reference sequence). In DNA, the CDR3 is TGTGCCAGCAGTTCGGGACAGGTCTACGAGCAGTACTTC. Translation: CASSSGQVYEQYF.

V and J are TRBV7-9 and TRBJ1-1; D is uncertain. V lost 3 bases, J lost 3 bases, and 11 bases lay in between. This CDR3 spans 14 amino acids. Per germline, CDR1 SEHNR and CDR2 FQNEAQ (reference sequence). CDR3 sequence: CASSLTAGDTEAFF. CDR3 bases: TGTGCCAGCAGCTTGACGGCGGGCGACACTGAAGCTTTCTTT.

V and J are TRBV4-1 and TRBJ2-1; 9 bases are shared with TRBD2. The germline V gene has CDR1 MGHRA and CDR2 YSYEKL. CDR3 length: 15 amino acids. J was trimmed by 1 base and V by 3 bases; bases with no gene match: 1. The DNA for the CDR3 is TGCGCCAGCAGCCATAGCGGGAGTTCCTACAATGAGCAGTTCTTC. This gives the protein CASSHSGSSYNEQFF.

This clone appeared a single time. At one end the junction does not follow the germline gene, possibly because of a read error. The chain is built from TRBV7-9 and TRBJ2-3; D possibly corresponds to TRBD2 (6 bases). The CDR3 runs to 15 residues. Per the germline V gene, CDR1 is SEHNR and CDR2 is FQNEAQ (reference sequence). CDR3 DNA: TGTTCCAGCAGCTGGGCGGGATTCCTAACAGATACGCAGTATTTT. The encoded protein is CSSSWAGFLTDTQYF.

The J gene is TRBJ1-2, the V gene TRBV28, with no clear D. The CDR3 loop spans 14 amino acids. CDR1 is MDHEN, CDR2 SYDVKM, per germline. Trimming removed 2 bases from V and 0 bases from J, with 7 bases in between. The CDR3 reads CASSLKLANYGYTF. The CDR3 DNA sequence: TGTGCCAGCAGTTTAAAGTTAGCTAACTATGGCTACACCTTC.

The rearrangement joins TRBV5-1 to TRBJ1-4; D might be TRBD1 (6 bases). Trimming cost V 4 bases and J 5 bases, with 18 bases left between them. The CDR3 has 16 amino acids. The germline V gene has CDR1 SGHRS and CDR2 YFSETQ. The CDR3 coding sequence is TGCGCCAGCAGCCCACAAGGGGGGGCGGGAAATGAAAAACTGTTTTTT. As protein: CASSPQGGAGNEKLFF.

The J gene is TRBJ2-3, the V gene TRBV2; 8 nucleotides agree with TRBD1. The germline CDR1 and CDR2 sequences are SNHLY and FYNNEI. This CDR3 is 19 amino acids long. Trimming cost V 5 bases and J 3 bases; bases outside gene matches: 19. CDR3 bases: TGTGCCAGCAGTAAAGGTTGGGACAGGCGGCTTAAGTCAACAGATACGCAGTATTTT. It yields the protein CASSKGWDRRLKSTDTQYF.

There are a few counts of this clone. The chain links TRBV4-2 to TRBJ1-1; a weak D match, TRBD1 (6 bases). V lost 4 bases and J lost 1, with 10 bases in between. There are 14 residues in the CDR3. Germline assignment: CDR1 LGHNA and CDR2 YNFKEQ. CDR3 nucleotides: TGTGCCAGCAGCCTTATGGACAGGAACACTGAAGCTTTCTTT. It specifies CASSLMDRNTEAFF.

The CDR3 coding sequence is TGCGCCACCGGCGGGCCCCAGAGCACAGATACGCAGTATTTT. Protein product: CATGGPQSTDTQYF. The rearrangement joins TRBV4-1 to TRBJ2-3; D is possibly TRBD2 (5 bases). The CDR3 consists of 14 residues. Germline CDR1 and CDR2: MGHRA and YSYEKL. Trimming left V 10 bases short and J 0 bases short, with 14 bases between.

V is TRBV9 and J is TRBJ1-4; D call uncertain. Germline assignment: CDR1 SGDLS and CDR2 YYNGEE. V was cut by 3 bases and J by 7 bases, with 22 bases left in between. This CDR3 has 17 residues. This CDR3 reads CASSADPRRSGSEKLFF. The CDR3 coding sequence is TGTGCCAGCAGCGCGGATCCCCGACGGAGCGGGAGTGAAAAACTGTTTTTT.

The chain combines TRBV5-1 with TRBJ1-2; D may be TRBD1 (6 bases). Trimming took 0 bases from V and 4 from J, leaving 13 bases between them. Germline lookup yields CDR1 SGHRS and CDR2 YFSETQ. CDR3 length equals 15 residues. CDR3 loop: CASSLGTATSYGYTF. The CDR3, as DNA: TGCGCCAGCAGCTTGGGGACAGCGACCAGCTATGGCTACACCTTC.

This rearrangement joins TRBV5-6 to TRBJ2-7; TRBD1 aligns across 7 bases. CDR3 length equals 14 residues. V shed 4 bases, J shed 1 base, and the junction held 5 bases outside the gene matches. Germline loops: CDR1 SGHDT, CDR2 YYEEEE. The CDR3 here is CASSTDRVSYEQYF. The CDR3 bases are TGTGCCAGCAGCACCGACAGGGTGTCCTACGAGCAGTACTTC.

This rearrangement joins TRBV7-9 to TRBJ1-1; weak D call: TRBD1 (5 bases). Germline-derived CDR1 and CDR2 are SEHNR and FQNEAQ (reference sequence). Trimming took 2 bases from V and 1 from J, leaving 11 bases between them. The CDR3 is 15 amino acids. The CDR3 nucleotides are TGTGCCAGCAGCTTATTGGGGCTGGGGAACACTGAAGCTTTCTTT. Protein: CASSLLGLGNTEAFF.

This clone was seen once. The chain recombines TRBV9 with TRBJ2-1; 14 bases match TRBD2. The length of the CDR3 is 17 residues. CDR1 and CDR2 from the germline V gene are SGDLS and YYNGEE. The V segment lost 0 bases and the J segment 7 bases; nucleotides outside the gene matches: 6. In DNA form, the CDR3 reads TGTGCCAGCAGCGTAGCTACCGGGACTAGCGGGAGAAATGAGCAGTTCTTC. This sequence encodes CASSVATGTSGRNEQFF.

In its sample, this clone is medium-sized. This chain connects TRBV7-2 to TRBJ2-5, with D possibly TRBD1 on 6 matching bases. Germline-derived CDR1 and CDR2 are SGHTA and FQGNSA. Trimming removed 1 base at V and 4 bases at J, with 16 bases between. This CDR3 contains 16 residues. The CDR3 coding sequence is TGTGCCAGCAGCTTAGGGGGGCAGATGAGTGGAGAGACCCAGTACTTC. Amino acids: CASSLGGQMSGETQYF.

The chain is built from TRBV5-3 and TRBJ1-2; D is unclear. TRBV5-3 is marked as an open reading frame, function uncertain. V lost 8 bases and J lost 4, with 18 bases in between. CDR3 length: 14 residues. In nucleotides, the CDR3 is TGTGCCAGGATGTTACCCACACCGTTCTATGGCTACACCTTC. Translation: CARMLPTPFYGYTF.

CDR3 DNA sequence: TGTGCCACCAGCAGCCAGGAAGATGGGGCCAACGTCCTGACTTTC. Protein sequence: CATSSQEDGANVLTF. The genes are TRBV15 and TRBJ2-6, with D hard to call. V dropped 3 bases and J dropped 3 bases, with 9 bases sitting between them. This CDR3 has 15 amino acids. CDR1 LNHNV and CDR2 YYDKDF come from the germline V gene (reference sequence).

The CDR3 sequence: CATQRGTSGIYEQYF. DNA for the CDR3: TGTGCCACCCAACGCGGGACTAGCGGAATCTACGAGCAGTACTTC. V usage is TRBV2 and J usage is TRBJ2-7; 11 nucleotides match TRBD2. CDR1 and CDR2 from the germline V gene are SNHLY and FYNNEI. V lost 10 bases and J lost 3; bases outside the gene matches: 11. CDR3 length: 15 residues.

This clone was counted only a few times. This chain links TRBV30 with TRBJ1-2; no reliable D call. The length of the CDR3 is 14 residues. V lost 2 bases and J 4 bases, leaving 14 bases between the germline ends. Germline CDR1 and CDR2: GTSNPN and SVGIG (reference sequence). This CDR3 is CAWSLRRVTYGYTF. In nucleotides, the CDR3 is TGTGCCTGGAGTCTGAGACGGGTCACCTATGGCTACACCTTC.

This clone was detected a few times. The chain couples TRBV5-4 to TRBJ2-7, with TRBD2 identical over 10 bases. Losses at the gene ends were 0 bases for V and 1 base for J; bases not matched to a gene: 7. This CDR3 region has 17 residues. The germline V gene has CDR1 SGHNT and CDR2 YYREEE (reference sequence). The CDR3 loop is CASSLVWPGLASYEQYF. In DNA, the CDR3 is TGTGCCAGCAGCTTGGTTTGGCCGGGACTAGCGTCCTACGAGCAGTACTTC.

The rearrangement links TRBV30 to TRBJ2-5; TRBD2 agrees at 8 bases. J was trimmed by 4 bases and V by 4 bases; bases with no gene match: 8. The CDR3 consists of 14 residues. Per germline, CDR1 GTSNPN and CDR2 SVGIG (reference sequence). DNA for the CDR3: TGTGCCTGGACCTCCTTCGGGGGGGGAGAGACCCAGTACTTC. Protein product: CAWTSFGGGETQYF.

The CDR3 protein is CSVLIAGTGTIYGYTF. The CDR3 region has the DNA TGCAGCGTTTTAATTGCTGGGACAGGGACTATCTATGGCTACACCTTC. This chain links TRBV29-1 with TRBJ1-2; 9 nucleotides agree with TRBD1. Germline CDR1 SQVTM, CDR2 ANQGSEA. Losses at the gene ends were 5 bases for V and 4 bases for J; bases not matched to a gene: 14. This CDR3 is built from 16 residues.

V and J are TRBV5-1 and TRBJ2-2, with 7 bases that match TRBD2. The CDR3 loop spans 16 amino acids. The V gene's germline CDR1 is SGHRS and CDR2 YFSETQ. V lost 1 base and J lost 2; bases outside the gene matches: 5. The CDR3: CASSLRPSGNTGELFF. The CDR3, as DNA: TGCGCCAGCAGCTTGAGGCCTAGCGGAAACACCGGGGAGCTGTTTTTT.

This clone showed up just once. The junction differs from germline at one of its ends, possibly a read error. The J gene is TRBJ1-1, the V gene TRBV7-9; 9 nucleotides agree with TRBD1. The length of the CDR3 is 17 residues. The germline CDR1 and CDR2 sequences are SEHNR and FQNEAQ (reference sequence). CDR3 amino acids: CSSSSSRTGVADTEAFF. The CDR3 coding sequence is TGTTCCAGCAGCTCTTCTCGGACAGGGGTGGCGGACACTGAAGCTTTCTTT. The complete variable domain, with remaining parts taken from reference TRBV7-9 and TRBJ1-1, reads DTGVSQNPRHKITKRGQNVTFRCDPISEHNRLYWYRQTLGQGPEFLTYFQNEAQLEKSRLLSDRFSAERPKGSFSTLEIQRTEQGDSAMYLCSSSSSRTGVADTEAFFGQGTRLTVV.

J is TRBJ2-7 and V is TRBV29-1; TRBD2 matches 8 bases. This CDR3 has 13 residues. After removal of 7 bases from V and 1 base from J, the junction contained 6 bases not matched to a gene. Germline V gene data show CDR1 as SQVTM and CDR2 as ANQGSEA. The CDR3 sequence is CSATRGGSYEQYF. DNA for the CDR3: TGCAGCGCCACCCGGGGGGGATCCTACGAGCAGTACTTC.

The chain links TRBV10-3 to TRBJ1-1; TRBD1 matches 8 bases. This CDR3 comprises 12 residues. The J segment lost 6 bases and the V segment lost 7 bases, leaving 4 bases of the junction unmatched. Per the germline V gene, CDR1 is ENHRY and CDR2 is SYGVKD. The CDR3 DNA sequence: TGTGCCATCACCGGACAGGGTCCTGAAGCTTTCTTT. Translation gives CAITGQGPEAFF.

This clone is a singleton in its sample. V is TRBV9 and J is TRBJ2-7; 12 bases agree with TRBD2. Germline V gene data show CDR1 as SGDLS and CDR2 as YYNGEE. V gave up 4 bases and J gave up 5 bases; unmatched junction bases: 10. There are 16 residues in the CDR3. The CDR3 region is CASSLSTSGSWDEQYF. DNA of the CDR3: TGTGCCAGCAGCCTCTCGACTAGCGGGAGCTGGGACGAGCAGTACTTC.

This chain joins TRBV6-1 and TRBJ2-1; 10 positions agree with TRBD2. J lost 9 bases, V lost 1 base, and 9 bases had no gene match. The germline gives CDR1 MNHNS, CDR2 SASEGT. The CDR3 is 16 residues long. CDR3 protein: CASSEEASGSIGEQFF. CDR3 sequence (DNA): TGTGCCAGCAGTGAAGAGGCTAGCGGGAGTATCGGTGAGCAGTTCTTC.

The chain couples TRBV15 to TRBJ1-2, with D tentatively TRBD1 (6 bases). The CDR3 runs 14 residues. The V end lost 3 bases, the J end lost 3 bases, and 11 bases lay between the germline ends. Germline loops: CDR1 LNHNV, CDR2 YYDKDF (reference sequence). As DNA, the CDR3 is TGTGCCACCAGCAGGACGGACAGACACTATGGCTACACCTTC. It specifies CATSRTDRHYGYTF.

V usage is TRBV7-9 and J usage is TRBJ2-3, with TRBD2 identical over 10 bases. V lost 7 bases, J lost 2 bases, and 12 bases stayed unmatched. The V gene's germline CDR1 is SEHNR and CDR2 FQNEAQ (reference sequence). The CDR3 covers 17 residues. CDR3 protein: CASILGLAEWDTDTQYF. CDR3 in DNA: TGTGCCAGCATCCTCGGACTAGCGGAGTGGGACACAGATACGCAGTATTTT.